This T cell receptor (beta chain) was sequenced during a study of T cell responses to AZD1222 COVID-19 vaccine. Germline V gives CDR1 LGHDT, CDR2 YNNKEL (reference sequence). Unmatched junction bases numbered 6, after V lost 8 bases and J lost 2 bases. This CDR3 contains 14 residues. Generated by immunoSEQ multiplex PCR, the TCRdb table keeps only in-frame clones and is missing some. The data show some 54,000 clones, nearly 90% seen once. This sequence was found in an adult in good health. The chain links TRBV3-1 (or the pseudogene TRBV3-2) to TRBJ2-5; 9 bases fit TRBD2. Sequences were derived from peripheral blood, sampled on day 0 of AZD1222 vaccination. The CDR3 protein is CASVRGLAQETQYF. In DNA, the CDR3 is TGTGCCAGCGTTAGGGGACTAGCTCAAGAGACCCAGTACTTC.